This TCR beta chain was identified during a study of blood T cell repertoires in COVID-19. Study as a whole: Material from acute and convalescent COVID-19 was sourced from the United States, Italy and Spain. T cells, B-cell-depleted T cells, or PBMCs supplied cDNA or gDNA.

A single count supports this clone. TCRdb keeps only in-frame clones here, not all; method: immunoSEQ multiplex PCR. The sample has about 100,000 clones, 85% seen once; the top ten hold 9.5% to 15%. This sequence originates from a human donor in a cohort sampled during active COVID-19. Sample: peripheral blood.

Written as DNA, the CDR3 is TGTGCCTGGAGTGTAGGCCAGGGGGCAAATTCACCCCTCCACTTT. Translated: CAWSVGQGANSPLHF. The chain uses TRBV30 and TRBJ1-6; 8 positions agree with TRBD1. Germline V gene lookup returns CDR1 GTSNPN and CDR2 SVGIG (reference sequence). V lost 0 bases, J lost 7 bases, and 5 bases stayed unmatched. CDR3 length: 15 amino acids.